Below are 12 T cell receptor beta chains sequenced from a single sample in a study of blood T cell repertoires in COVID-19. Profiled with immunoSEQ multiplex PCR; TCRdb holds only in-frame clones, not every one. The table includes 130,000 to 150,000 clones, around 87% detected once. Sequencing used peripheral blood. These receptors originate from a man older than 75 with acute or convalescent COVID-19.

The DNA of the CDR3 is TGTGCCAGCTCGGCGGGACAGGCGAACACTGAAGCTTTCTTT. Translating gives CASSAGQANTEAFF. V and J are TRBV18 and TRBJ1-1, with TRBD1 identical over 8 bases. This CDR3 has 14 amino acids. V was pared by 6 bases and J by 1 base, with 4 bases of the junction left unmatched. Germline loops: CDR1 KGHSH, CDR2 LQKENI.

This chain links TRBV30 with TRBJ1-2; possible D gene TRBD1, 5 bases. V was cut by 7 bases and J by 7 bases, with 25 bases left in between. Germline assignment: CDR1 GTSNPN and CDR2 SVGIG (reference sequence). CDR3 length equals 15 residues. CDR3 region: CAYWTRPFPGGGYTF. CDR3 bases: TGTGCCTATTGGACCCGACCGTTCCCGGGGGGTGGCTACACCTTC. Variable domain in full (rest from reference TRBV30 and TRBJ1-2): SQTIHQWPATLVQPVGSPLSLECTVEGTSNPNLYWYRQAAGRGLQLLFYSVGIGQISSEVPQNLSASRPQDRQFILSSKKLLLSDSGFYLCAYWTRPFPGGGYTFGSGTRLTVV.

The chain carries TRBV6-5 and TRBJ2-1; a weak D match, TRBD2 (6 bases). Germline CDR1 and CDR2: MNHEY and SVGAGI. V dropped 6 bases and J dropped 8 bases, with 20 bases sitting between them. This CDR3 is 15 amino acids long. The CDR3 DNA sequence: TGTGCCAGCAGCCCCACGGGGGACTCCGGGGATGAGCAGTTCTTC. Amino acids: CASSPTGDSGDEQFF.

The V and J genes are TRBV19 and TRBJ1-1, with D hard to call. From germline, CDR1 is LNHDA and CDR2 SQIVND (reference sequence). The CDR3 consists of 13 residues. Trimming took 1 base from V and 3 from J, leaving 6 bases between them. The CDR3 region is CASSIGPDTEAFF. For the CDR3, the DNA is TGTGCCAGTAGTATAGGTCCGGACACTGAAGCTTTCTTT.

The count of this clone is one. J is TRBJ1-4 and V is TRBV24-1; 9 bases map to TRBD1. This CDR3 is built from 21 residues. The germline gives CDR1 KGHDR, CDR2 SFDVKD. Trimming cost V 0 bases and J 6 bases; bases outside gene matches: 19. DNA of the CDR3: TGTGCCACCAGTGATTTGCGCGGGACAGGGTTTGGTACTCCGTTCGATGAAAAACTGTTTTTT. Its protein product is CATSDLRGTGFGTPFDEKLFF.

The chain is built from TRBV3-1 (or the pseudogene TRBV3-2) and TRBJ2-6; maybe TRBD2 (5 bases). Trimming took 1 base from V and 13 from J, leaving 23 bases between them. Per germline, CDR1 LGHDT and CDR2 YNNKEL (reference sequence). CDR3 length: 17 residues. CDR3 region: CASSQVLGSRGRLVLTF. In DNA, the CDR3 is TGTGCCAGCAGCCAAGTCTTGGGTTCACGGGGTCGGCTGGTCCTGACTTTC.

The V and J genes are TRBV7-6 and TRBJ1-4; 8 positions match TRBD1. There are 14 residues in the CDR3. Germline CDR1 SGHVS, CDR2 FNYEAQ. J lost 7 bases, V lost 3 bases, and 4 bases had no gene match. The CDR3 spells CASSFSGGFEKLFF. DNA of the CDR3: TGTGCCAGCAGCTTTTCAGGGGGCTTTGAAAAACTGTTTTTT.

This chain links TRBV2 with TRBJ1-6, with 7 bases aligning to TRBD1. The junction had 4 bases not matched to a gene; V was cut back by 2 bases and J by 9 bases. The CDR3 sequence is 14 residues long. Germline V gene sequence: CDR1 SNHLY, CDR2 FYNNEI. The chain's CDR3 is CASSETGVTSPLHF. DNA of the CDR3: TGTGCCAGCAGTGAAACAGGGGTCACTTCACCCCTCCACTTT.

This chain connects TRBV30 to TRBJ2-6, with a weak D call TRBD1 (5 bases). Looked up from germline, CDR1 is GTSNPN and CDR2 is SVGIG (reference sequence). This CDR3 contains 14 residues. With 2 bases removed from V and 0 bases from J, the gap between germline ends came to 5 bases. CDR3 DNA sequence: TGTGCCTGGAGTCAGGGCTCTGGGGCCAACGTCCTGACTTTC. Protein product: CAWSQGSGANVLTF.

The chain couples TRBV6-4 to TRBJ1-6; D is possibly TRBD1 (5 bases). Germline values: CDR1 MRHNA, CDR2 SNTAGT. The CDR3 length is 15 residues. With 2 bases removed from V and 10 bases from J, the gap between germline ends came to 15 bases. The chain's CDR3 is CASSDLPGQRSPLHF. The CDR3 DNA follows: TGTGCCAGCAGTGACCTGCCAGGGCAGAGATCACCCCTCCACTTT.

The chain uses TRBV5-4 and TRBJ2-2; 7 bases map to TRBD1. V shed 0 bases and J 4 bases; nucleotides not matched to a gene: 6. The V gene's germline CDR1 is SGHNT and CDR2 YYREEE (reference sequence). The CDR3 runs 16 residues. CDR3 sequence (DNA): TGTGCCAGCAGCTTGGAGGGGGCGCGGGCCACCGGGGAGCTGTTTTTT. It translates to CASSLEGARATGELFF.

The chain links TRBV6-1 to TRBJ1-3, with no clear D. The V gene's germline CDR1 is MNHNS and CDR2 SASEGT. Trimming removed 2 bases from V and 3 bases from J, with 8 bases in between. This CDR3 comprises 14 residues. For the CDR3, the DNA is TGTGCCAGCAGTGAAAACCACAGTGGAAACACCATATATTTT. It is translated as CASSENHSGNTIYF.